Below, 15 T cell receptor beta chains from the same sample are listed, as sequenced in a study of Ad26.COV2.S vaccination and SARS-CoV-2 variants. Treatment reported: around 19 received Ad26.COV2.S at low or high dose, single or two shots; 5 received placebo; per-sample allocation not given. Collection of the samples took place on day 63 after the first injection of vaccine or placebo. The method was immunoSEQ multiplex PCR; TCRdb's version includes in-frame clones alone and lacks a portion of them. Among over 400,000 clones listed, about nine tenths were seen once. Here the sequenced sample was peripheral blood, taken in a trial of Ad26.COV2.S vaccine versus placebo. These receptors were taken from a person between 18 and 60 years old who received the Ad26.COV2.S COVID-19 vaccine or a placebo.

The count of this clone is one. This sequence joins TRBV28 and TRBJ1-5; D call uncertain. The ends were cut back, 2 bases at V and 8 bases at J, with 19 bases in the middle. Germline assignment: CDR1 MDHEN and CDR2 SYDVKM. This CDR3 spans 16 amino acids. The CDR3 loop is CASSLGGGAWLKPQHF. The CDR3 DNA reads as TGTGCCAGCAGTTTAGGTGGCGGCGCATGGCTTAAGCCCCAGCATTTT. Using reference TRBV28 and TRBJ1-5 for the parts outside the CDR3, the full variable domain is DVKVTQSSRYLVKRTGEKVFLECVQDMDHENMFWYRQDPGLGLRLIYFSYDVKMKEKGDIPEGYSVSREKKERFSLILESASTNQTSMYLCASSLGGGAWLKPQHFGDGTRLSIL.

This chain uses TRBV4-3 with TRBJ2-7; TRBD2 is a possible D gene (5 bases). The germline V and J ends were trimmed by 4 bases and 0 bases, with 13 bases remaining between them. Looked up from germline, CDR1 is LGHNA and CDR2 is YSLEER. CDR3 size: 15 residues. The CDR3 DNA sequence: TGCGCCAGCAGCCGGGATAGTCGGGGCTCCTACGAGCAGTACTTC. Protein sequence: CASSRDSRGSYEQYF.

The J gene is TRBJ1-2, the V gene TRBV5-1; no clear D gene. The V and J ends lost 1 base and 0 bases respectively, with 7 bases between them. The germline V gene encodes CDR1 SGHRS and CDR2 YFSETQ. This CDR3 is 14 amino acids long. DNA for the CDR3: TGCGCCAGCAGCTTGTCAGGAGCTAACTATGGCTACACCTTC. This translates into CASSLSGANYGYTF.

The CDR3 DNA sequence: TGTGCCAGCAGCTTAGCGCTGAGCGGGGGGACCCAGGTGACAGATACGCAGTATTTT. Translated, it gives CASSLALSGGTQVTDTQYF. V is TRBV7-9 and J is TRBJ2-3; 9 bases line up with TRBD2. V gave up 0 bases and J gave up 3 bases; unmatched junction bases: 13. The germline V gene has CDR1 SEHNR and CDR2 FQNEAQ (reference sequence). There are 19 residues in the CDR3.

V gene TRBV19 combines with J gene TRBJ2-1; D is unresolved. The CDR3 spans 13 residues. The V end lost 5 bases, the J end lost 3 bases, and 8 bases lay between the germline ends. In germline, CDR1 is LNHDA, CDR2 SQIVND (reference sequence). The CDR3 sequence is CASSVDLYNEQFF. The DNA for the CDR3 is TGTGCCAGTAGTGTGGATCTCTACAATGAGCAGTTCTTC. The entire variable domain, with the rest obtained from reference TRBV19 and TRBJ2-1, is as follows: DGGITQSPKYLFRKEGQNVTLSCEQNLNHDAMYWYRQDPGQGLRLIYYSQIVNDFQKGDIAEGYSVSREKKESFPLTVTSAQKNPTAFYLCASSVDLYNEQFFGPGTRLTVL.

The rearrangement joins TRBV28 to TRBJ2-3, with D maybe TRBD2 (6 bases). V was clipped by 8 bases and J by 6 bases, with 21 bases between them. Germline lookup yields CDR1 MDHEN and CDR2 SYDVKM. CDR3 length: 15 residues. CDR3 residues: CASWGTSPQVDTQYF. The CDR3 region has the DNA TGTGCCAGCTGGGGAACTAGCCCACAGGTGGATACGCAGTATTTT.

The gene calls are TRBV5-6 and TRBJ2-1; 8 bases match TRBD1. Germline-derived CDR1 and CDR2 are SGHDT and YYEEEE. The V and J ends lost 3 bases and 3 bases, in that order; junction bases with no gene match: 14. The CDR3 extends over 18 amino acids. The CDR3 bases are TGTGCCAGCAGCTCGGGACAGGTACTCTTAGTAAACTACAATGAGCAGTTCTTC. This translates into CASSSGQVLLVNYNEQFF.

This clone has a single count. The V call is TRBV7-9, the J call TRBJ2-2; D unresolved. Germline-derived CDR1 and CDR2 are SEHNR and FQNEAQ (reference sequence). Trimming shortened V by 1 base and J by 8 bases, and 14 bases separated the two germline ends. The CDR3 runs to 15 residues. The CDR3 loop reads CASSLEDPTPGELFF. CDR3 sequence (DNA): TGTGCCAGCAGCTTAGAGGACCCCACCCCGGGGGAGCTGTTTTTT.

The chain uses TRBV7-9 and TRBJ2-4, with 8 bases matching TRBD1. CDR1 SEHNR and CDR2 FQNEAQ come from the germline V gene (reference sequence). V trimming: 5 bases; J trimming: 1 base; junction bases outside the gene matches: 10. There are 17 residues in the CDR3. The CDR3 DNA is TGTGCCAGCAGCCGGACAGGGCCAATTGGGGCCAAAAACATTCAGTACTTC. Its translation is CASSRTGPIGAKNIQYF.

The count of this clone is one. This chain connects TRBV10-3 to TRBJ1-2, with D unresolved. The CDR3 has 13 residues. Germline CDR1 and CDR2: ENHRY and SYGVKD. The V end was cut by 0 bases, the J end by 10 bases, with 12 bases between. CDR3 amino acids: CAISESGFQVYTF. In DNA, the CDR3 is TGTGCCATCAGTGAGTCAGGGTTTCAAGTCTACACCTTC.

This clone has just a few counts. The CDR3 loop reads CASSSTGHLNSPLHF. CDR3 in DNA: TGTGCCAGCAGCTCGACGGGACACCTAAATTCACCCCTCCACTTT. The V call is TRBV5-4, the J call TRBJ1-6, with a possible D match to TRBD1 (6 bases). Trimming stripped 3 bases from V and 7 bases from J, with 14 bases between. Germline-derived CDR1 and CDR2 are SGHNT and YYREEE (reference sequence). The CDR3 is made up of 15 amino acids.

CDR3 protein: CASSQVGSSYNSPLHF. CDR3 in DNA: TGTGCCAGCAGCCAAGTAGGGAGCTCCTATAATTCACCCCTCCACTTT. This rearrangement joins TRBV14 to TRBJ1-6; D gene unclear. Trimming took off 1 base at V and 0 bases at J, with 7 bases between the two ends. The CDR3 consists of 16 residues. Germline V lookup: CDR1 SGHDN, CDR2 FVKESK.

The genes are TRBV7-2 and TRBJ2-7, with D maybe TRBD2 (5 bases). This CDR3 is built from 16 residues. Germline V CDR1 and CDR2: SGHTA, FQGNSA. V lost 4 bases and J 0 bases, leaving 16 bases between the germline ends. The CDR3 sequence is CASSSSRGKSSYEQYF. Written as DNA, the CDR3 is TGTGCCAGCAGCTCGTCACGGGGTAAAAGCTCCTACGAGCAGTACTTC. The variable domain in full, with the rest retrieved from reference TRBV7-2 and TRBJ2-7, is GAGVSQSPSNKVTEKGKDVELRCDPISGHTALYWYRQSLGQGLEFLIYFQGNSAPDKSGLPSDRFSAERTGGSVSTLTIQRTQQEDSAVYLCASSSSRGKSSYEQYFGPGTRLTVT.

The V and J genes are TRBV24-1 and TRBJ1-2, with unresolved D. Germline V gives CDR1 KGHDR, CDR2 SFDVKD. Between the trimmed V and J ends, which lost 2 bases and 8 bases, there was a span of 5 bases. This CDR3 spans 11 amino acids. The CDR3 DNA sequence: TGTGCCACCAGTGATTCACGGGGCTACACCTTC. Protein sequence: CATSDSRGYTF.

The gene calls are TRBV3-1 (or the pseudogene TRBV3-2) and TRBJ1-6; tentatively, D is TRBD1 (5 bases). V was trimmed by 1 base and J by 1 base, leaving 8 bases between them. Germline CDR1 reads LGHDT; CDR2 reads YNNKEL (reference sequence). This CDR3 has 16 amino acids. The CDR3 here is CASSQGTGSYNSPLHF. CDR3 in DNA: TGTGCCAGCAGCCAAGGTACAGGATCCTATAATTCACCCCTCCACTTT.